The 16 T cell receptor beta chains in this list originate from one sample, sequenced in a study of response to subunit inactivated influenza vaccine. In TCRdb, the RT-PCR reads were re-called with MiXCR into one record per CDR3 protein. Of about 620,000 distinct CDR3 sequences listed, approximately 10% are singletons. The sequenced sample was PBMCs from blood, obtained on the day of vaccination. All receptors derive from a man aged 50 or older who received an inactivated influenza vaccine.

The genes are TRBV20-1 and TRBJ2-7, with D perhaps matching TRBD1 (5 bases). V was trimmed by 3 bases and J by 4 bases, leaving 16 bases between them. The V gene's germline CDR1 is DFQATT and CDR2 SNEGSKA (reference sequence). The CDR3 is 14 amino acids. The CDR3 spells CSASRVPRGYEQYF. The CDR3 DNA reads TGCAGTGCTAGTAGGGTCCCTAGGGGATACGAGCAGTACTTC.

There are a few counts of this clonotype. V usage is TRBV5-1 and J usage is TRBJ2-1; a possible D gene is TRBD1 (6 bases). CDR1 is SGHRS and CDR2 is YFSETQ in the germline V gene. The ends were cut back, 1 base at V and 2 bases at J, with 7 bases in the middle. There are 14 residues in the CDR3. For the CDR3, the DNA is TGCGCCAGCAGCTTGAGACAGGCCTACAATGAGCAGTTCTTC. It encodes CASSLRQAYNEQFF.

The chain joins TRBV11-2 to TRBJ2-5; a possible D gene is TRBD1 (8 bases). Germline-derived CDR1 and CDR2 are SGHAT and FQNNGV. The CDR3 covers 15 residues. V was shortened by 4 bases and J by 2 bases, with 14 bases between the two germline ends. CDR3 in amino acids: CASSYGQGGQETQYF. The DNA of the CDR3 is TGTGCCAGCAGCTACGGACAGGGAGGGCAAGAGACCCAGTACTTC. Supplemented by reference TRBV11-2 and TRBJ2-5, the full variable domain reads EAGVAQSPRYKIIEKRQSVAFWCNPISGHATLYWYQQILGQGPKLLIQFQNNGVVDDSQLPKDRFSAERLKGVDSTLKIQPAKLEDSAVYLCASSYGQGGQETQYFGPGTRLLVL.

In this sample, this clonotype turned up many times. The chain carries TRBV24-1 and TRBJ2-1; tentatively, D is TRBD1 or TRBD2 (5 bases each). The CDR3 extends over 16 amino acids. V was shortened by 4 bases and J by 7 bases, with 19 bases between the two germline ends. Germline V CDR1 and CDR2: KGHDR, SFDVKD. CDR3 nucleotides: TGTGCCACCAGTGACTTGGGGACGGCGACCCAAAATGAGCAGTTCTTC. Its translation: CATSDLGTATQNEQFF.

V is TRBV6-5 and J is TRBJ2-2; 8 bases match TRBD2. CDR3 length: 16 amino acids. Unmatched junction bases numbered 6, after V lost 2 bases and J lost 4 bases. CDR1 is MNHEY and CDR2 is SVGAGI in the germline V gene. As DNA, the CDR3 is TGTGCCAGCAGTTACCCCGGGGGGGCGGTCACCGGGGAGCTGTTTTTT. Amino acids: CASSYPGGAVTGELFF.

In its sample, this clonotype was seen a few times. The chain has TRBV28 and TRBJ2-3; 8 nucleotides align to TRBD2. Losses at the gene ends were 10 bases for V and 4 bases for J; bases not matched to a gene: 13. CDR1 and CDR2 (germline): MDHEN, SYDVKM. The CDR3 spans 15 residues. The CDR3: CATGDGGGLPDTQYF. In DNA, the CDR3 is TGTGCCACCGGAGACGGGGGGGGGCTTCCAGATACGCAGTATTTT.

In its sample, this clonotype was seen a few times. The gene calls are TRBV28 and TRBJ2-7; D could derive from TRBD1 or TRBD2 (6 bases each). CDR1 and CDR2 (germline): MDHEN, SYDVKM. The CDR3 is made up of 14 amino acids. V was pared by 5 bases and J by 5 bases, with 16 bases between. The CDR3 spells CASSPTGGVNEQYF. CDR3 DNA sequence: TGTGCCAGCAGTCCTACCGGGGGCGTCAACGAGCAGTACTTC. Looking up the rest from reference TRBV28 and TRBJ2-7 gives the full variable domain: DVKVTQSSRYLVKRTGEKVFLECVQDMDHENMFWYRQDPGLGLRLIYFSYDVKMKEKGDIPEGYSVSREKKERFSLILESASTNQTSMYLCASSPTGGVNEQYFGPGTRLTVT.

The chain uses TRBV5-1 and TRBJ1-1; D is unresolved. CDR3 length: 15 amino acids. Trimming pared 4 bases from V and 0 bases from J, leaving 13 bases between. CDR1 SGHRS and CDR2 YFSETQ come from the germline V gene. The CDR3 reads CASSPGGLMNTEAFF. DNA for the CDR3: TGCGCCAGCAGCCCCGGAGGACTCATGAACACTGAAGCTTTCTTT.

With respect to this clonotype: One end of the junction does not line up with germline, which may come from a read error. The gene calls are TRBV5-6 and TRBJ2-7; D call uncertain. Germline CDR1 and CDR2: SGHDT and YYEEEE. The CDR3 totals 15 residues. CDR3 nucleotide sequence: TGCGCCAGCAGCTTGTATGGGCTGAACCCCTACGAGCAGTACTTC. Translating gives CASSLYGLNPYEQYF.

The CDR3 protein is CASIPPRGAATEAFF. The DNA for the CDR3 is TGTGCCAGCATTCCCCCCCGAGGGGCTGCGACTGAAGCTTTCTTT. This chain links TRBV6-2 or TRBV6-3 with TRBJ1-1; perhaps TRBD1 as D (5 bases). V dropped 7 bases and J dropped 5 bases, with 20 bases sitting between them. The CDR3 totals 15 residues. The germline CDR1 and CDR2 sequences are MNHEY and SVGEGT.

This clonotype was detected many times. The chain couples TRBV28 to TRBJ2-7; D is ambiguous. The V and J ends lost 5 bases and 4 bases respectively, with 9 bases between them. This CDR3 has 12 amino acids. The V gene's germline CDR1 is MDHEN and CDR2 SYDVKM. CDR3 residues: CASSRWGYEQYF. The CDR3 bases are TGTGCCAGCAGTCGCTGGGGTTACGAGCAGTACTTC.

This clonotype was counted at least ten times. The gene calls are TRBV12-3 or TRBV12-4 and TRBJ1-2, with D maybe TRBD1 (5 bases). V was cut by 5 bases and J by 5 bases, with 15 bases left in between. This CDR3 contains 14 residues. This CDR3 reads CASSLTGRGYGYTF. CDR3 coding DNA: TGTGCCAGCAGTCTCACGGGACGGGGGTATGGCTACACCTTC.

This clonotype was observed a handful of times. The J gene is TRBJ2-3, the V gene TRBV5-1; tentative D call: TRBD2 (6 bases). The CDR3 runs to 15 residues. In germline, CDR1 is SGHRS, CDR2 YFSETQ. Trimming removed 5 bases at V and 2 bases at J, with 15 bases between. CDR3 region: CASRVGGFITDTQYF. The CDR3 DNA reads TGCGCCAGCAGAGTCGGAGGGTTCATCACAGATACGCAGTATTTT.

This clonotype was seen ten or more times. The gene calls are TRBV29-1 and TRBJ1-2; TRBD1 matches at 7 bases. Losses at the gene ends were 0 bases for V and 8 bases for J; bases not matched to a gene: 30. The length of the CDR3 is 21 residues. Germline CDR1 is SQVTM and CDR2 is ANQGSEA. CDR3 loop: CSVEDPWVQGNSRRTQWGYTF. The CDR3 DNA reads as TGCAGCGTTGAAGATCCGTGGGTACAGGGGAACTCTCGCCGCACGCAATGGGGCTACACCTTC.

The gene calls are TRBV11-2 and TRBJ2-5; 13 nucleotides align to TRBD2. V lost 1 base and J lost 0; bases outside the gene matches: 5. The CDR3 extends over 18 amino acids. Germline lookup yields CDR1 SGHAT and CDR2 FQNNGV. DNA for the CDR3: TGTGCCAGCAGCTTAGGGGGACTAGCGGGAAAGTACCAAGAGACCCAGTACTTC. It encodes CASSLGGLAGKYQETQYF.

This clonotype was detected only a few times. CDR3 coding DNA: TGCAGTGCTCCAGGGTGGGAGACCCAGTACTTC. Translating it yields CSAPGWETQYF. The rearrangement uses TRBV20-1 and TRBJ2-5, with D tentatively TRBD1 (5 bases). This CDR3 is 11 amino acids long. Looked up from germline, CDR1 is DFQATT and CDR2 is SNEGSKA (reference sequence). The ends were cut back, 5 bases at V and 5 bases at J, with 9 bases in the middle.